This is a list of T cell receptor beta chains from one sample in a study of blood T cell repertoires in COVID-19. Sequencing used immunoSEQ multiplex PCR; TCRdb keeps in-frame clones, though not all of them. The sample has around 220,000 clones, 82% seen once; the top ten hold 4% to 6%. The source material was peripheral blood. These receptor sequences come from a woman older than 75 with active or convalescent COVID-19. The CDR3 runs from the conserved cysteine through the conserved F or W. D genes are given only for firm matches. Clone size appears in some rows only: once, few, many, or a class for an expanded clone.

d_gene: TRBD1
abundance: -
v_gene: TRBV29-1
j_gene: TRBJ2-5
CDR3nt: TGCAGCGCCCGACAGGGGATGGGTTCCCAAGAGACCCAGTACTTC
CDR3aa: CSARQGMGSQETQYF

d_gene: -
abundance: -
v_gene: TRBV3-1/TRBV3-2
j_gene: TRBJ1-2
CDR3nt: TGTGCCAGCAGCCAGGCCACAGGCCTCTATGGCTACACCTTC
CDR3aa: CASSQATGLYGYTF

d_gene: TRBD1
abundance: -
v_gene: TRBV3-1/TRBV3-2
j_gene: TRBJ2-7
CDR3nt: TGTGCCAGCAGCTCAAGATCCCTAGGACAGGGGTACTACGAGCAGTACTTC
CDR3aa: CASSSRSLGQGYYEQYF

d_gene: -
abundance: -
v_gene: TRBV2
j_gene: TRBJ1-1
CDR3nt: TGTGCCAGCAGCGACGAGAGGGGGGGTGCAGCTTTCTTT
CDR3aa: CASSDERGGAAFF

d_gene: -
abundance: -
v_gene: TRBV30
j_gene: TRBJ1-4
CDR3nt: TGTGCCTGGAGTGCACCGACTGGGGAAAAACTGTTTTTT
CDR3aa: CAWSAPTGEKLFF

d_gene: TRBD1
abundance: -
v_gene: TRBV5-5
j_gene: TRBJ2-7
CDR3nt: TGTGCCAGCAGCTTGACCGTCCGGGACAGCGTCTACGAGCAGTACTTC
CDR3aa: CASSLTVRDSVYEQYF

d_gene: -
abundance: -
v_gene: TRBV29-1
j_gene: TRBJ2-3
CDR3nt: TGCAGCGGGGGCAAGGAGACCACAGATACGCAGTATTTT
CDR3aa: CSGGKETTDTQYF

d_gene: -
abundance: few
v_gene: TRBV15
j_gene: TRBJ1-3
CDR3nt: TGTGCCACCAGCAGGGGCACCAACTCTGGAAACACCATATATTTT
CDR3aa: CATSRGTNSGNTIYF

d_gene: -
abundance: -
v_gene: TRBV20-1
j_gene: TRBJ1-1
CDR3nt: TGCAGTGCTAGTACGTTCCGGGGAGCTTTCTTT
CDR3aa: CSASTFRGAFF

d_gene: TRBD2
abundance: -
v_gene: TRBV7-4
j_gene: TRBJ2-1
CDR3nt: TGTGCCAGCAACGAACCCGGGGGGACCAGCGGGAGGTTGTCCTACAATGAGCAGTTCTTC
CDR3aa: CASNEPGGTSGRLSYNEQFF

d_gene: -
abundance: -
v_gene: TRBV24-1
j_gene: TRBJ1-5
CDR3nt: TGTGCCACCAGTGAGGCCACGGGGAATCAGCCCCAGCATTTT
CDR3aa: CATSEATGNQPQHF

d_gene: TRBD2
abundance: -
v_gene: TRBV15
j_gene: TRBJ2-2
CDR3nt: TGTGCCACCAGCCTTGCTCGGGGGGGGAACACCGGGGAGCTGTTTTTT
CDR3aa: CATSLARGGNTGELFF

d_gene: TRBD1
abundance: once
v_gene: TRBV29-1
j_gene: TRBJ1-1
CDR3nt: TGCAGCGTTGTGAGGCGACCGGGGACAGTGGCGAACACTGAAGCTTTCTTT
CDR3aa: CSVVRRPGTVANTEAFF

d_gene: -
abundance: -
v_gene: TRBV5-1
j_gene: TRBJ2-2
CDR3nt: TGCGCCAGCAGCTTGGATGGACAGAACACCGGGGAGCTGTTTTTT
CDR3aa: CASSLDGQNTGELFF

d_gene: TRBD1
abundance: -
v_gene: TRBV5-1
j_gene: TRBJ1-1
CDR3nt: TGCGCCAGCAGCCCCCGACAGGGACTTTCGTACACTGAAGCTTTCTTT
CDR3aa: CASSPRQGLSYTEAFF

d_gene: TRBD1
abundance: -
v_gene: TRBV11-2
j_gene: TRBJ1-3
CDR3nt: TGTGCCAGCAGCTTACCGGGACAGGGGGTTGGAAACACCATATATTTT
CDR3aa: CASSLPGQGVGNTIYF

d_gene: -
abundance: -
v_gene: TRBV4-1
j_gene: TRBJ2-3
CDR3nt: TGCGCCAGCAGCCAAGTTATTGGGACTAGCACAGATACGCAGTATTTT
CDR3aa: CASSQVIGTSTDTQYF

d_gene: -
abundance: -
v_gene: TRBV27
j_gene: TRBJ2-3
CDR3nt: TGTGCCAGCAAGGAGGCGGGACCCACAGATACGCAGTATTTT
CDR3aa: CASKEAGPTDTQYF

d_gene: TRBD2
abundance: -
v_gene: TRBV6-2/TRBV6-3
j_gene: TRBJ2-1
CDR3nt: TGTGCCAGCAGTTACTGGGCGGGAGATGGTAATGAGCAGTTCTTC
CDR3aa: CASSYWAGDGNEQFF

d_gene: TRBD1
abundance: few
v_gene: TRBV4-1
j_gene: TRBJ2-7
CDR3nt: TGCGCCAGCAGCCATCGAGACAGGGTCCTCCGTAGCGAGCAGTACTTC
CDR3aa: CASSHRDRVLRSEQYF

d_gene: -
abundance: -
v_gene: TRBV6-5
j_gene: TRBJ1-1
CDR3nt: TGTGCCAGCAGTTACACAACTAGGGGGGGCACTGAAGCTTTCTTT
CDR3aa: CASSYTTRGGTEAFF

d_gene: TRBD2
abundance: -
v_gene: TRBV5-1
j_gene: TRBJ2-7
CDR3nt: TGCGCCAGCAGCTTGATGGGGGGAGGGCCCGGAGAGCAGTACTTC
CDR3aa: CASSLMGGGPGEQYF

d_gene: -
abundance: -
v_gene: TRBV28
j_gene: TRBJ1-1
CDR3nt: TGTGCCAGCATTCCGGCAGGGCGGACTGAAGCTTTCTTT
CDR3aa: CASIPAGRTEAFF

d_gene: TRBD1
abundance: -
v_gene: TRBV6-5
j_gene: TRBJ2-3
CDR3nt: TGTGCCAGCAATTACGGACAGGGGGGGGATTTGTATTTT
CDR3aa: CASNYGQGGDLYF

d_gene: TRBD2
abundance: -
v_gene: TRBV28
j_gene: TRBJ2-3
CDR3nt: TGTGCCAGCAGTTTAGGACTAGCGGGAGTTACAGATACGCAGTATTTT
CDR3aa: CASSLGLAGVTDTQYF

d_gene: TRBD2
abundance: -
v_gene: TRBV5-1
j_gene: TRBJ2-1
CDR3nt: TGCGCCAGCAGCACAGGACTAGCGGGCTCCTACAATGAGCAGTTCTTC
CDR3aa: CASSTGLAGSYNEQFF

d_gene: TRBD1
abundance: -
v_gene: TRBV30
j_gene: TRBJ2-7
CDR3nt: TGTGCCTGGAGTCGGGACAGCTTTATCGAGCAGTACTTC
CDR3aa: CAWSRDSFIEQYF

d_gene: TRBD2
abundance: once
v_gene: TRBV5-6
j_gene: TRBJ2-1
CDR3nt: TGTGCCAGCAGCTTGAGCGGGACTAGTCAGCGGCAGTTCTTC
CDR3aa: CASSLSGTSQRQFF

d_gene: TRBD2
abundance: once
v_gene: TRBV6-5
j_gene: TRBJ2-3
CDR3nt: TGTGCCAGCACCTTAGCGGGAGTTTCAGATACGCAGTATTTT
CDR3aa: CASTLAGVSDTQYF

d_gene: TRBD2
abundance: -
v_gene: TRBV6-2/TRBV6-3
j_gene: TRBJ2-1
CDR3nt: TGTGCCAGCAGCTCACCCCGACTACTAGCGGGGGCCTACAATGAGCAGTTCTTC
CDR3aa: CASSSPRLLAGAYNEQFF

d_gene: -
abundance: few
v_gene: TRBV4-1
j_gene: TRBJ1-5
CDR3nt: TGCGCCAGCAGCCAAGAAGGTGCGGGAAATCAGCCCCAGCATTTT
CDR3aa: CASSQEGAGNQPQHF

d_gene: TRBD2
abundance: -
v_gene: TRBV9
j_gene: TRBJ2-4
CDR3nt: TGTGCCAGCAGCGGGACTAGTCCCTCGAACATTCAGTACTTC
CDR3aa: CASSGTSPSNIQYF

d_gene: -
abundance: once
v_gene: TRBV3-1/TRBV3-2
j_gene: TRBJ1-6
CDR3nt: TGTGCCAGCAGCCAACCCGGGGTCCTCCACTTT
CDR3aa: CASSQPGVLHF